The 2 T cell receptor beta chains below all came from one sample that was sequenced in a study of PD-1 blockade in classical Hodgkin lymphoma. TCRdb's copy holds only in-frame clones and misses some; the assay was immunoSEQ multiplex PCR. Among around 100,000 clones listed, approximately 90% were seen once. Time point meaning: cycle 4 day 1 (C4D1), after five to seven weeks of nivolumab. Each patient's relapse followed autologous stem cell transplantation, and brentuximab vedotin exposure varied. The input for sequencing was peripheral blood mononuclear cells (PBMCs), taken before the fourth cycle of nivolumab. These receptors were taken from a human donor with classical Hodgkin lymphoma.

V usage is TRBV7-6 and J usage is TRBJ1-1; D remains unclear. Germline values: CDR1 SGHVS, CDR2 FNYEAQ. V was shortened by 6 bases and J by 3 bases, with 17 bases between the two germline ends. The CDR3 totals 15 residues. CDR3 residues: CASSMGGISDTEAFF. The CDR3 coding sequence is TGTGCCAGCAGTATGGGAGGGATTTCCGACACTGAAGCTTTCTTT.

The DNA for the CDR3 is TGTGCCAGCAGCTTTGGAGAGACCCAGTACTTC. Translated, it gives CASSFGETQYF. This chain uses TRBV7-9 with TRBJ2-5; D gene ambiguous. V lost 3 bases and J 4 bases, leaving 3 bases between the germline ends. Per germline, CDR1 SEHNR and CDR2 FQNEAQ (reference sequence). This CDR3 is built from 11 residues.